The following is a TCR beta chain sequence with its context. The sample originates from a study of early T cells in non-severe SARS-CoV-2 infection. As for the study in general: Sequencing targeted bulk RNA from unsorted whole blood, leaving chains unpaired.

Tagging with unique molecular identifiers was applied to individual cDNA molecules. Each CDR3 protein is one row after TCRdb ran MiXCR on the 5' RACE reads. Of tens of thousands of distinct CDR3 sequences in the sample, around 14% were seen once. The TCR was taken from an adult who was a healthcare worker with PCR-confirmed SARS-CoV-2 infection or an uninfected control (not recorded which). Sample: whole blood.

The CDR3 sequence: CSVESLYQETQYF. The CDR3 coding sequence is TGCAGCGTTGAAAGCCTGTACCAAGAGACCCAGTACTTC. J is TRBJ2-5 and V is TRBV29-1; D is ambiguous. The V end lost 2 bases, the J end lost 0 bases, and 7 bases lay between the germline ends. Germline V CDR1 and CDR2: SQVTM, ANQGSEA. The CDR3 is 13 residues long.